This T cell receptor beta chain was captured in a study of blood T cell repertoires in COVID-19. Overall study context: The samples span acute and convalescent COVID-19 from the United States, Italy and Spain. From T cells, B-cell-depleted T cells, or PBMCs came the material, which was cDNA or gDNA.

V was trimmed by 4 bases and J by 10 bases, leaving 29 bases between them. CDR1 is ENHRY and CDR2 is SYGVKD in the germline V gene. CDR3 length: 18 residues. Source study methods: Reference gene primer amplification yielded estimated nucleated cell counts. Data came from immunoSEQ multiplex PCR; TCRdb stores just in-frame clones and leaves some out. V, J and clone size reflect that table, while D and trimming were determined from the DNA. The sample holds 250,000 or so clones, 89% seen once. The clonotype was recovered from a woman in her thirties or forties who had recovered from COVID-19. Sequences were obtained from peripheral blood. The J gene is TRBJ2-1, the V gene TRBV10-3; D is possibly TRBD1 (8 bases). The CDR3 region has the DNA TGTGCCATCAGTGCGGACAGGGTTTGGGTAGGGAGGGACGTGGAGCAGTTCTTC. This codes for CAISADRVWVGRDVEQFF.